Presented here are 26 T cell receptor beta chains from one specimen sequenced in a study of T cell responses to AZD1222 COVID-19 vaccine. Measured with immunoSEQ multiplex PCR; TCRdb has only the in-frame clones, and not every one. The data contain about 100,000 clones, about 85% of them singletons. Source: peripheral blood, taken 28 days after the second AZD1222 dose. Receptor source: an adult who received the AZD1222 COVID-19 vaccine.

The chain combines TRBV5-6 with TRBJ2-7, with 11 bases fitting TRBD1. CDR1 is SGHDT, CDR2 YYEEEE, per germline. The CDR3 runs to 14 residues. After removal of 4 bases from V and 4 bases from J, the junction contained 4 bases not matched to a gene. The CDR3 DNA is TGTGCCAGCAGCAATGGACAGGGGGCGTACGAGCAGTACTTC. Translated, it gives CASSNGQGAYEQYF.

CDR3: CASSIRQGTYGYTF. In nucleotides, the CDR3 is TGTGCCAGCAGCATTCGACAGGGGACCTATGGCTACACCTTC. The chain employs TRBV7-8 and TRBJ1-2; TRBD1 matches 8 bases. Losses at the gene ends were 5 bases for V and 4 bases for J; bases not matched to a gene: 6. The CDR3 has 14 residues. Germline CDR1 and CDR2: SGHVS and FQNEAQ.

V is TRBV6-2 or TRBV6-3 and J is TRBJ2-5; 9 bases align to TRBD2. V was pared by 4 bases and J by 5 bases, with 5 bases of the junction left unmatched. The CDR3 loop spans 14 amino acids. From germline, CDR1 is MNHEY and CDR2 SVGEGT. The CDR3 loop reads CASSFSGSSETQYF. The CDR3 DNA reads TGTGCCAGCAGTTTTAGCGGGAGTTCGGAGACCCAGTACTTC.

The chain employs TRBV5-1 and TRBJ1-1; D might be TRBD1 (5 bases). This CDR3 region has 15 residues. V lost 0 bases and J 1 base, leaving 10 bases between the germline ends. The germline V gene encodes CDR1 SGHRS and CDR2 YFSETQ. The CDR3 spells CASSLGVQGNTEAFF. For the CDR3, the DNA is TGCGCCAGCAGCTTGGGGGTCCAGGGGAACACTGAAGCTTTCTTT.

CDR3 in amino acids: CASSQPRPCPTDGGNSPLHF. DNA of the CDR3: TGCGCCAGCAGTCAACCAAGACCGTGTCCAACCGATGGTGGAAATTCACCCCTCCACTTT. The chain recombines TRBV23-1 with TRBJ1-6; D not certain. TRBV23-1 is identified as an open reading frame with a role that is uncertain. The CDR3 contains 20 residues. Deletions cut 2 bases from V and 7 bases from J, with 27 bases between.

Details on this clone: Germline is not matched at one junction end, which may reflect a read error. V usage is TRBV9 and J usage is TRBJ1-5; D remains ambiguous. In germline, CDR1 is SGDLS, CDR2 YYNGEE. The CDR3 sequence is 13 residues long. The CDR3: CVSSVDSNQPQHF. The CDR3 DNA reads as TGTGTCAGCAGCGTCGATAGCAATCAGCCCCAGCATTTT.

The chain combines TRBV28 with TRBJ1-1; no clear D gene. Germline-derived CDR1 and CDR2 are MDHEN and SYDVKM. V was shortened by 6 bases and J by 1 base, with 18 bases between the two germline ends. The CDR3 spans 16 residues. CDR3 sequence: CASRDYTPLGNTEAFF. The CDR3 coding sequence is TGTGCCAGCAGGGACTATACCCCTTTGGGGAACACTGAAGCTTTCTTT.

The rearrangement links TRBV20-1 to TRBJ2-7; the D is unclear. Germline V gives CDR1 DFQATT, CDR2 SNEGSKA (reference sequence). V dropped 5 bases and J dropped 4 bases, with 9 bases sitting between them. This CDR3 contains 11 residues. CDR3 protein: CSAAVSYEQYF. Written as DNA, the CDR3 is TGCAGTGCTGCAGTATCGTACGAGCAGTACTTC.

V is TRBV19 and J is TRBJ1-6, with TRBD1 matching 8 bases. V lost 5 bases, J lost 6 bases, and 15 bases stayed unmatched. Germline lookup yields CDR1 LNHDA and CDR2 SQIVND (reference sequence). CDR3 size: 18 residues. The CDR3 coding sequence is TGTGCCAGTAGTCCTCGCCGACAGGGGCTCGTTGGTAATTCACCCCTCCACTTT. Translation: CASSPRRQGLVGNSPLHF.

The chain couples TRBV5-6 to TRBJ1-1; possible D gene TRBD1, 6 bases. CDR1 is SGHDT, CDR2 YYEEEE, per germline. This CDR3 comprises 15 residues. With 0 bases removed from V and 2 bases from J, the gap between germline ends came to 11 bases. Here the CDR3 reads CASSLGGGTNTEAFF. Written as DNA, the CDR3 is TGTGCCAGCAGCTTGGGAGGGGGGACCAACACTGAAGCTTTCTTT.

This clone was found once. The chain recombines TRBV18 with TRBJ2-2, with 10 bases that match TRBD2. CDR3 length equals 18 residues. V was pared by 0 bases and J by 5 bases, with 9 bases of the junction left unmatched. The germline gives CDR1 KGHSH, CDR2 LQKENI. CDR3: CASSPPQLAGVGTGELFF. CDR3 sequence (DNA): TGTGCCAGCTCACCACCCCAGCTAGCGGGAGTTGGGACCGGGGAGCTGTTTTTT.

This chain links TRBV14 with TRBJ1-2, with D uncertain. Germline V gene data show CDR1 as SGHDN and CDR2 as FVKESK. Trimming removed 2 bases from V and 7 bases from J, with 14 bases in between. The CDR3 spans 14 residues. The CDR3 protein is CASSQLLDGVGYTF. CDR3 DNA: TGTGCCAGCAGCCAACTCCTTGACGGAGTTGGCTACACCTTC.

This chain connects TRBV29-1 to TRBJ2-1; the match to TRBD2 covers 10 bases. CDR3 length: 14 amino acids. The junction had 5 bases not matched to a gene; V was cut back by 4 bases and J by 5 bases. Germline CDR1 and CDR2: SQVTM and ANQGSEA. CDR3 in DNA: TGCAGCGTTGCGAGGAGCGGGAGGGACAATGAGCAGTTCTTC. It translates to CSVARSGRDNEQFF.

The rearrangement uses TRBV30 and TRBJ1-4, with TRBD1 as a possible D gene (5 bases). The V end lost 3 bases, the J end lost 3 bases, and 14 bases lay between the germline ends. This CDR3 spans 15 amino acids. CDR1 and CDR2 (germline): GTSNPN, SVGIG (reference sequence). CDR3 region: CAWRVWGGANEKLFF. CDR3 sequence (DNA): TGTGCCTGGAGAGTCTGGGGAGGGGCTAATGAAAAACTGTTTTTT.

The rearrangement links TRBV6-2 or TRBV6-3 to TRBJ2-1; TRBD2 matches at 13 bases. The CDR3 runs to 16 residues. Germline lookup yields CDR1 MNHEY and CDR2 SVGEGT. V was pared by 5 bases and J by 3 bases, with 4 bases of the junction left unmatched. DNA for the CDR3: TGTGCCAGCAGTAAACGGACTAGCGGGAGCTACAATGAGCAGTTCTTC. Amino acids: CASSKRTSGSYNEQFF.

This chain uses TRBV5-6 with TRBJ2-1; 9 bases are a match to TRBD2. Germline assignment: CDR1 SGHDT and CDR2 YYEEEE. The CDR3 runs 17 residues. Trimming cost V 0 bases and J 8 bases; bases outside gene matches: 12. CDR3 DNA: TGTGCCAGCAGCTTGGTTTCTCTTAGCGGGAGAAATTATGAGCAGTTCTTC. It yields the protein CASSLVSLSGRNYEQFF. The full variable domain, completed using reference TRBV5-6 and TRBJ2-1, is DAGVTQSPTHLIKTRGQQVTLRCSPKSGHDTVSWYQQALGQGPQFIFQYYEEEERQRGNFPDRFSGHQFPNYSSELNVNALLLGDSALYLCASSLVSLSGRNYEQFFGPGTRLTVL.

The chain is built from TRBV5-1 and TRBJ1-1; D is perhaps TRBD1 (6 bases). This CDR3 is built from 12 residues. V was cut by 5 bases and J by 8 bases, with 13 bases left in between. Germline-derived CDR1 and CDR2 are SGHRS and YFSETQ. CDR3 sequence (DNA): TGCGCCAGCAGGGACAGAGCTCACGAAGCTTTCTTT. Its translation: CASRDRAHEAFF.

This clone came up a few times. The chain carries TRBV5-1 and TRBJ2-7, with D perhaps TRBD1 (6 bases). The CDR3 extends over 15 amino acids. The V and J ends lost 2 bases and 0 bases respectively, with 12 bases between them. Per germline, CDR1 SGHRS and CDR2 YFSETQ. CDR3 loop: CASSLNRDNSYEQYF. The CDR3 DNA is TGCGCCAGCAGCTTAAATAGGGACAACTCCTACGAGCAGTACTTC.

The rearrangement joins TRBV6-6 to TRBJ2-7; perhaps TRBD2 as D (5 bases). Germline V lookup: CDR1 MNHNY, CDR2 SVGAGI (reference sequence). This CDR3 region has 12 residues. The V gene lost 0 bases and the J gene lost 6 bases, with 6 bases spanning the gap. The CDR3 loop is CASSYSGSEQYF. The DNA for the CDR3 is TGTGCCAGCAGTTACTCGGGGAGCGAGCAGTACTTC.

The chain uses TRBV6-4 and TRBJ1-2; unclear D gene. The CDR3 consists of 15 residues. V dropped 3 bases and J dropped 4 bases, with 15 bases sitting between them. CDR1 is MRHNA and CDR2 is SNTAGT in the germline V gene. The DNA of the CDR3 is TGTGCCAGCAGTGAGACATTTACGCCATTCTATGGCTACACCTTC. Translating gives CASSETFTPFYGYTF.

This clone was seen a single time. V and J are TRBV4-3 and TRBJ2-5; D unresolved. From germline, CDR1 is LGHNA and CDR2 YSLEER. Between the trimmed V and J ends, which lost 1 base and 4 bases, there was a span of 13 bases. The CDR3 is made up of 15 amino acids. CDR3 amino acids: CASSQGLAPTETQYF. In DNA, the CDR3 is TGCGCCAGCAGCCAAGGACTTGCCCCGACAGAGACCCAGTACTTC.

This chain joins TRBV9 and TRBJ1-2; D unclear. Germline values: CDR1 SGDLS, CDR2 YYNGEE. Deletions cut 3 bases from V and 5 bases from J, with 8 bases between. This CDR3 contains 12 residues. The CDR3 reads CASSAVGYGYTF. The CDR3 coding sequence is TGTGCCAGCAGCGCAGTGGGGTATGGCTACACCTTC.

CDR3 amino acids: CASSLTGLQGYTF. DNA of the CDR3: TGTGCCAGCAGCTTAACAGGGCTTCAGGGCTACACCTTC. This rearrangement joins TRBV7-9 to TRBJ1-2; TRBD1 might be the D (6 bases). The length of the CDR3 is 13 residues. Trimming took off 2 bases at V and 8 bases at J, with 12 bases between the two ends. Per the germline V gene, CDR1 is SEHNR and CDR2 is FQNEAQ (reference sequence).

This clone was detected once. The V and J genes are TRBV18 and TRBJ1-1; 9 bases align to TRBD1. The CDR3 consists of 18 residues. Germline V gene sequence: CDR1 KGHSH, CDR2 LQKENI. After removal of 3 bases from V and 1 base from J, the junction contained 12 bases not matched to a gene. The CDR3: CASSPPGQGSGSNTEAFF. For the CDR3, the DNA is TGTGCCAGCTCACCCCCGGGACAGGGATCGGGGTCGAACACTGAAGCTTTCTTT.

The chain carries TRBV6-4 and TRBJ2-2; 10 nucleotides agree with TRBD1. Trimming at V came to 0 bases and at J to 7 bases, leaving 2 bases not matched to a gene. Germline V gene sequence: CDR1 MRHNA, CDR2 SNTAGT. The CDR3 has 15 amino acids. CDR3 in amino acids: CASSDSTGGGGELFF. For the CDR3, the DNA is TGTGCCAGCAGTGACTCGACAGGGGGCGGCGGGGAGCTGTTTTTT.

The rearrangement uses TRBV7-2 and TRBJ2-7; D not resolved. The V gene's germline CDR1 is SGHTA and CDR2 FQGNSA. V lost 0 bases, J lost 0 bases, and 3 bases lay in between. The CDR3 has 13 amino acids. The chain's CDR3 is CASSLAVSYEQYF. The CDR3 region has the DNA TGTGCCAGCAGCTTAGCGGTCTCCTACGAGCAGTACTTC.